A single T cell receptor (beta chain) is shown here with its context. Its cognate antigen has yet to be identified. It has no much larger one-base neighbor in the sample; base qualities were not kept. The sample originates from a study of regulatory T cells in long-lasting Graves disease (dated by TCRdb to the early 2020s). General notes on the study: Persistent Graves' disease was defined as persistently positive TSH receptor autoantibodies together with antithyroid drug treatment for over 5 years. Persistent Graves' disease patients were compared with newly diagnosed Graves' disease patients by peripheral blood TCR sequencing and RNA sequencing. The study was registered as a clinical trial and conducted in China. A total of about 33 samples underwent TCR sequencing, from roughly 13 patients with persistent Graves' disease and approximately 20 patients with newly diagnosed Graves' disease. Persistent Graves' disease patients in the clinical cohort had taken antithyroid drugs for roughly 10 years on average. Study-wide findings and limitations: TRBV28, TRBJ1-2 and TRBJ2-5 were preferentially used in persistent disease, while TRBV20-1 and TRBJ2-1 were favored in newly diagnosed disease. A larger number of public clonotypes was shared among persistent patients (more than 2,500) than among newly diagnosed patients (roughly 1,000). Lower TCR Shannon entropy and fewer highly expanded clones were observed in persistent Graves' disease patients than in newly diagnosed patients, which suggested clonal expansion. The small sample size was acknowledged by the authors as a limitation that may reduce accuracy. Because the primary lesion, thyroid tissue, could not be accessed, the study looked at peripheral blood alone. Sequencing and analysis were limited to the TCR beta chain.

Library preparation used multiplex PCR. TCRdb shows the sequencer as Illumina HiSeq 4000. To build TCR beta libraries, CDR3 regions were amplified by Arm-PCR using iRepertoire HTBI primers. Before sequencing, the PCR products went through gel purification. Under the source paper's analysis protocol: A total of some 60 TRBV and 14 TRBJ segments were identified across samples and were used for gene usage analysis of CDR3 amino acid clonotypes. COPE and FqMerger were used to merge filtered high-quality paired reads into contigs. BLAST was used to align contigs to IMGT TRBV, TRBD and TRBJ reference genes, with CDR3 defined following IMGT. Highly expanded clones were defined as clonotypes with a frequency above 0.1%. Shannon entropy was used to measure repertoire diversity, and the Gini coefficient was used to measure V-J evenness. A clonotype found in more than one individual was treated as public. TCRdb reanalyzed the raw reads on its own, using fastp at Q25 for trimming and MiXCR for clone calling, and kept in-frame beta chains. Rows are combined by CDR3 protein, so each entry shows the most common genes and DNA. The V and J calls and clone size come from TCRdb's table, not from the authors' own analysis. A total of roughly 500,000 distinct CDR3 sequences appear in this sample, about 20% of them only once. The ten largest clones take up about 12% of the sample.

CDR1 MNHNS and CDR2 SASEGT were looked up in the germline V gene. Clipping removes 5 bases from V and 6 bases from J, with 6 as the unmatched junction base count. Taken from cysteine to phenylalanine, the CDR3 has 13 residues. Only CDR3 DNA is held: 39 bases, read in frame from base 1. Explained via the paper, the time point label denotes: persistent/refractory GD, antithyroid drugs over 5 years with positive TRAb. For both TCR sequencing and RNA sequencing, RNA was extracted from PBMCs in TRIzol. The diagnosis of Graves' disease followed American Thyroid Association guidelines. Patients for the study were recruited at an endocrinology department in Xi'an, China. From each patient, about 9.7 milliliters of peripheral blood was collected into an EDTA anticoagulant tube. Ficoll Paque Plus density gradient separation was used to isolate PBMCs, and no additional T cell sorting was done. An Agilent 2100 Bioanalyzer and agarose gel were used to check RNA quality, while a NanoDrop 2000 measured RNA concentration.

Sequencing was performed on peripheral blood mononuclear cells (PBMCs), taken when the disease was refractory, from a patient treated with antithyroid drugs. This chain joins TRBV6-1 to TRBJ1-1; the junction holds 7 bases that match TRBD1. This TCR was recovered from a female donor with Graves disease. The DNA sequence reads TGTGCCAGCAGTAACGGACAGGCGTCTGAAGCTTTCTTT. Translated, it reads CASSNGQASEAFF.